The 21 T cell receptor beta chains below were found in one sample sequenced in a study of lymphopenia after photon versus proton radiotherapy. Generated by immunoSEQ multiplex PCR, the TCRdb table keeps only in-frame clones and is missing some. The sample carries approximately 22,000 clones, 80% to 85% recorded once. The sequencing here drew on peripheral blood, taken from a patient treated with proton-based radiotherapy. Receptor source: a woman in her 70s with pancreatic cancer.

The genes are TRBV18 and TRBJ2-2; D call uncertain. This CDR3 has 13 residues. Trimming cost V 3 bases and J 6 bases, with 8 bases left between them. Germline CDR1 reads KGHSH; CDR2 reads LQKENI. In nucleotides, the CDR3 is TGTGCCAGCTCACCGGCCGGGTCCGGGGAGCTGTTTTTT. This sequence encodes CASSPAGSGELFF.

In DNA form, the CDR3 reads TGTGCCTGGAGTGTACAGGGCGGGAGGAGCAACGAGCAGTACTTC. Its protein is CAWSVQGGRSNEQYF. The gene calls are TRBV30 and TRBJ2-7; 8 nucleotides agree with TRBD2. Germline trimming cut 0 bases from V and 5 bases from J; bases unmatched to any gene: 9. Germline V gives CDR1 GTSNPN, CDR2 SVGIG (reference sequence). The CDR3 contains 15 residues.

The rearrangement links TRBV6-6 to TRBJ2-3; 7 bases are a match to TRBD1. The CDR3 contains 15 residues. V shed 9 bases and J 0 bases; nucleotides not matched to a gene: 9. Per the germline V gene, CDR1 is MNHNY and CDR2 is SVGAGI (reference sequence). The CDR3 here is CASSTGVGSTDTQYF. The CDR3, as DNA: TGTGCCAGTTCAACAGGGGTCGGGAGCACAGATACGCAGTATTTT.

A note on this clone: Other nucleotide sequences from this sample produce the same CDR3. The V call is TRBV6-5, the J call TRBJ2-5; D not resolved. Germline-derived CDR1 and CDR2 are MNHEY and SVGAGI. The CDR3 covers 12 residues. Trimming pared 0 bases from V and 4 bases from J, leaving 3 bases between. The CDR3 sequence: CASSYSGETQYF. The CDR3 coding sequence is TGTGCCAGCAGTTACTCGGGAGAGACCCAGTACTTC.

The chain uses TRBV27 and TRBJ1-1, with D unclear. Looked up from germline, CDR1 is MNHEY and CDR2 is SMNVEV (reference sequence). With 8 bases removed from V and 0 bases from J, the gap between germline ends came to 13 bases. This CDR3 has 14 residues. The CDR3 DNA follows: TGTGCCAGCCGGCAGTCCCTATTGAACACTGAAGCTTTCTTT. This translates into CASRQSLLNTEAFF.

This sequence joins TRBV4-1 and TRBJ2-3; 9 bases fit TRBD2. The V and J ends lost 1 base and 3 bases, in that order; junction bases with no gene match: 5. From germline, CDR1 is MGHRA and CDR2 YSYEKL. CDR3 length: 16 residues. CDR3 residues: CASSQVVAGVTDTQYF. Here the CDR3 DNA reads TGCGCCAGCAGCCAAGTCGTAGCGGGAGTGACAGATACGCAGTATTTT.

The chain joins TRBV7-9 to TRBJ2-1; 8 bases match TRBD2. This CDR3 has 15 residues. The J segment lost 9 bases and the V segment lost 3 bases, leaving 10 bases of the junction unmatched. The germline V gene has CDR1 SEHNR and CDR2 FQNEAQ (reference sequence). The CDR3 region has the DNA TGTGCCAGCAGCTTTTTAAGCGGGAGTTCGAGTGAGCAGTTCTTC. It specifies CASSFLSGSSSEQFF.

This clone was observed a single time. The chain combines TRBV5-8 with TRBJ2-2; D gene unclear. V was cut by 1 base and J by 6 bases, with 16 bases left in between. The CDR3 is made up of 16 amino acids. Germline-derived CDR1 and CDR2 are SGHTS and YDEGEE. The DNA of the CDR3 is TGTGCCAGCAGCTTGCCCCAGTCGACATTCCCCGGGGAGCTGTTTTTT. Translating gives CASSLPQSTFPGELFF.

The chain links TRBV28 to TRBJ1-1; D perhaps matches TRBD1 (6 bases). The V gene lost 3 bases and the J gene lost 10 bases, with 12 bases spanning the gap. The CDR3 totals 12 residues. Germline lookup yields CDR1 MDHEN and CDR2 SYDVKM. CDR3 residues: CASSFRGLGAFF. The CDR3 coding sequence is TGTGCCAGCAGTTTTCGGGGGCTAGGAGCTTTCTTT.

V gene TRBV7-9 combines with J gene TRBJ2-5, with D unresolved. The CDR3 contains 11 residues. Trimming removed 3 bases from V and 5 bases from J, with 4 bases in between. CDR1 is SEHNR, CDR2 FQNEAQ, per germline (reference sequence). CDR3 residues: CASSFVETQYF. For the CDR3, the DNA is TGTGCCAGCAGCTTTGTGGAGACCCAGTACTTC.

The chain links TRBV11-3 to TRBJ2-2; a weak D match, TRBD2 (5 bases). The CDR3 is made up of 14 amino acids. Germline values: CDR1 SGHNT, CDR2 YENEEA. Trimming took 5 bases from V and 5 from J, leaving 12 bases between them. In DNA form, the CDR3 reads TGTGCCAGCAGCCCCATACGGGGTACCGGGGAGCTGTTTTTT. This gives the protein CASSPIRGTGELFF.

The chain couples TRBV28 to TRBJ2-3; the match to TRBD2 covers 15 bases. With V trimmed by 6 bases and J by 5 bases, 9 bases remained unmatched. The CDR3 sequence is 17 residues long. The germline V gene encodes CDR1 MDHEN and CDR2 SYDVKM. CDR3 DNA sequence: TGTGCCAGCAGCGGGGGACTAGCGGGAGGTCGGGGAGATACGCAGTATTTT. It translates to CASSGGLAGGRGDTQYF. The full variable domain, rest sourced from reference TRBV28 and TRBJ2-3, is DVKVTQSSRYLVKRTGEKVFLECVQDMDHENMFWYRQDPGLGLRLIYFSYDVKMKEKGDIPEGYSVSREKKERFSLILESASTNQTSMYLCASSGGLAGGRGDTQYFGPGTRLTVL.

V gene TRBV6-6 combines with J gene TRBJ1-5; weak D call: TRBD1 (5 bases). The CDR3 is made up of 13 amino acids. The V end was cut by 8 bases, the J end by 1 base, with 9 bases between. From germline, CDR1 is MNHNY and CDR2 SVGAGI (reference sequence). In DNA, the CDR3 is TGTGCCAGCGGACGGGACAGCAATCAGCCCCAGCATTTT. Translating gives CASGRDSNQPQHF.

The chain links TRBV6-6 to TRBJ1-2; D not resolved. The CDR3 is 14 residues long. From germline, CDR1 is MNHNY and CDR2 SVGAGI (reference sequence). V lost 0 bases, J lost 2 bases, and 7 bases lay in between. CDR3 DNA sequence: TGTGCCAGCAGTTACTCCACTGAGAACTATGGCTACACCTTC. Encoded protein: CASSYSTENYGYTF.

The chain employs TRBV16 and TRBJ1-1; no clear D. The CDR3 runs to 13 residues. Germline CDR1 is KGHSY and CDR2 is FQNENV. V lost 1 base, J lost 0 bases, and 3 bases lay in between. CDR3 region: CASSQYVNTEAFF. CDR3 sequence (DNA): TGTGCCAGCAGCCAATACGTGAACACTGAAGCTTTCTTT.

This chain links TRBV19 with TRBJ2-6, with 8 bases fitting TRBD1. The CDR3 covers 18 residues. The V segment lost 6 bases and the J segment 0 bases; nucleotides outside the gene matches: 10. Germline lookup yields CDR1 LNHDA and CDR2 SQIVND (reference sequence). The CDR3 sequence: CASSRWTGFTSGANVLTF. The CDR3 coding sequence is TGTGCCAGTAGCCGCTGGACAGGGTTTACCTCTGGGGCCAACGTCCTGACTTTC.

The CDR3: CASSDWDREQEKLFF. CDR3 DNA: TGTGCCAGCAGTGACTGGGACAGGGAACAGGAAAAACTGTTTTTT. V gene TRBV25-1 combines with J gene TRBJ1-4, with 9 bases aligning to TRBD1. CDR3 length equals 15 residues. After removal of 3 bases from V and 8 bases from J, the junction contained 7 bases not matched to a gene. Germline CDR1 reads MGHDK; CDR2 reads SYGVNS.

The chain recombines TRBV18 with TRBJ2-7, with D perhaps matching TRBD1 or TRBD2 (6 bases each). The germline CDR1 and CDR2 sequences are KGHSH and LQKENI. CDR3 length equals 14 residues. V lost 6 bases and J 3 bases, leaving 15 bases between the germline ends. Written as DNA, the CDR3 is TGTGCCAGCTCTCCCTCCGGGGGCCGCTACGAGCAGTACTTC. As protein: CASSPSGGRYEQYF.

The CDR3: CASSIGLLAGVATGELFF. The CDR3, as DNA: TGTGCCAGTAGTATAGGACTACTAGCGGGGGTAGCCACCGGGGAGCTGTTTTTT. The J gene is TRBJ2-2, the V gene TRBV19; 11 bases fit TRBD2. Trimming cost V 1 base and J 4 bases; bases outside gene matches: 8. In germline, CDR1 is LNHDA, CDR2 SQIVND (reference sequence). CDR3 length: 18 residues. The full variable domain, with the rest looked up from reference TRBV19 and TRBJ2-2, is DGGITQSPKYLFRKEGQNVTLSCEQNLNHDAMYWYRQDPGQGLRLIYYSQIVNDFQKGDIAEGYSVSREKKESFPLTVTSAQKNPTAFYLCASSIGLLAGVATGELFFGEGSRLTVL.

This clone was observed once. The chain recombines TRBV5-1 with TRBJ2-5; TRBD2 agrees at 8 bases. Germline V CDR1 and CDR2: SGHRS, YFSETQ. The CDR3 contains 15 residues. With 0 bases clipped from V and 5 bases from J, the junction kept 6 bases outside the gene matches. The DNA for the CDR3 is TGCGCCAGCAGCTTGGAGAGCGGGAGTCTGGAGACCCAGTACTTC. Amino acids: CASSLESGSLETQYF.

This chain links TRBV5-4 with TRBJ2-7, with 11 bases lining up with TRBD2. The CDR3 extends over 17 amino acids. Losses at the gene ends were 0 bases for V and 0 bases for J; bases not matched to a gene: 5. CDR1 and CDR2 (germline): SGHNT, YYREEE (reference sequence). CDR3 sequence: CASSLVPSGGSSYEQYF. The DNA of the CDR3 is TGTGCCAGCAGCTTGGTCCCTAGCGGGGGGAGCTCCTACGAGCAGTACTTC.